The next 2 T cell receptor beta chains were all read from a single sample in a study of T cell responses to AZD1222 COVID-19 vaccine (dated by TCRdb to 2020 to 2023). Libraries were made using the immunoSEQ multiplex PCR assay. Sourced from immuneACCESS, this table was stored by TCRdb with only in-frame sequences that have V and J called. A share of the clones is absent; for the studies checked, an unresolved V gene accounts for under half, and the remainder has no known explanation. The sample table contains roughly 130,000 clones; only one count was recorded for roughly nine tenths of them. The ten top clones hold 2.5% to 3% of the sample. The sample's time point label, in plain terms: baseline before first vaccination. The sequences come from peripheral blood, collected on day 0 of AZD1222 vaccination. The receptor set was obtained from an adult in good health.

The V call is TRBV5-5, the J call TRBJ1-1, with a tentative D call TRBD1 (5 bases). This CDR3 has 14 residues. Deletions cut 0 bases from V and 4 bases from J, with 10 bases between. The germline V gene encodes CDR1 SGHKS and CDR2 YYEKEE (reference sequence). The CDR3 here is CASSLGPGGTEAFF. In nucleotides, the CDR3 is TGTGCCAGCAGCTTGGGGCCGGGGGGCACTGAAGCTTTCTTT.

The chain carries TRBV4-1 and TRBJ2-1, with 13 bases matching TRBD2. The CDR3 spans 20 residues. J gave up 4 bases and V 3 bases, and 15 bases lay outside the gene matches. The germline CDR1 and CDR2 sequences are MGHRA and YSYEKL. The CDR3 nucleotides are TGCGCCAGCAGCCACAAGGCCGAACTAGCGGGAGGGATTGGGTACAATGAGCAGTTCTTC. This codes for CASSHKAELAGGIGYNEQFF.